The 3 T cell receptor beta chains below were found in one sample sequenced in a study of vaccination and CD4 T cells after COVID-19. Regarding treatment: roughly nine-day PBMC culture with coronavirus spike peptide pools or control peptides (ViraFEST assay). Oncomine TCR Beta short-read sequencing was applied to DNA from cultured CD4+ T cells. From the PCR reads, TCRdb called clonotypes with MiXCR, one entry per CDR3 protein. The sample carries more than 11,000 distinct CDR3 sequences, around 48% recorded once. Their antigens remain unidentified. The sequenced sample consisted of CD4+ T cells from blood, cultured in vitro. The receptors shown here come from a human donor who had recovered from COVID-19.

The V gene is TRBV6-1, the J gene TRBJ2-3, with D possibly matching TRBD2 (5 bases). The CDR3 runs to 13 residues. The V and J ends lost 6 bases and 6 bases respectively, with 13 bases between them. Germline-derived CDR1 and CDR2 are MNHNS and SASEGT. The CDR3 bases are TGTGCCAGCAGCGAGGGCATCGGGGATACGCAGTATTTT. Translating gives CASSEGIGDTQYF.

This chain connects TRBV19 to TRBJ1-6; TRBD1 might be the D (5 bases). Germline-derived CDR1 and CDR2 are LNHDA and SQIVND (reference sequence). The CDR3 totals 13 residues. Trimming took 6 bases from V and 5 from J, leaving 8 bases between them. The CDR3 reads CASRQVDNSPLHF. The CDR3 DNA sequence: TGTGCCAGTAGACAGGTGGATAATTCACCCCTCCACTTT.

This chain joins TRBV20-1 and TRBJ1-6, with a tentative D call TRBD1 (5 bases). This CDR3 region has 11 residues. V lost 6 bases and J lost 8, with 8 bases in between. CDR1 and CDR2 (germline): DFQATT, SNEGSKA (reference sequence). The DNA of the CDR3 is TGCAGTGCAGCGGGGGATTCACCCCTCCACTTT. It codes for CSAAGDSPLHF.